This TCR beta chain was observed in a study of control samples from healthy donors and cancer patients. The V segment lost 4 bases and the J segment 5 bases; nucleotides outside the gene matches: 5. The CDR3 extends over 16 amino acids. The V gene's germline CDR1 is SGHNT and CDR2 YENEEA. TCRdb's copy holds only in-frame clones and misses some; the assay was immunoSEQ multiplex PCR. This table holds roughly 130,000 clones, under 95% found once. This TCR came from a middle-aged man with head and neck cancer. The rearrangement joins TRBV11-3 to TRBJ2-3; 14 bases line up with TRBD2. Specimen: PBMCs. The CDR3 loop reads CASSWGLAGARDTQYF. The CDR3 DNA reads TGTGCCAGCAGCTGGGGACTAGCGGGGGCCAGAGATACGCAGTATTTT.